This is a list of T cell receptor beta chains from one sample in a study of blood T cell repertoires in COVID-19. The data were produced by immunoSEQ multiplex PCR, yet TCRdb's version contains in-frame clones alone and is incomplete. The profile covers some 54,000 clones, with about 90% appearing a single time and over 2% taken by the ten largest. Sequenced sample: peripheral blood. These receptors all come from a man between 60 and 75 years old with acute or convalescent COVID-19. CDR3s include the opening cysteine and the closing phenylalanine or tryptophan. Each record gives: D gene, J gene, V gene, clone size, CDR3 DNA, CDR3 protein. D genes are given only for firm matches. Expanded clones get a size class; other rows say once, few or many, or leave the size out.

d_gene: NA
j_gene: TRBJ1-2
v_gene: TRBV24-1
abundance: once
CDR3nt: TGTGCCACCAGTGACCGACGGCCAGGGGCCTATGGCTACACCTTC
CDR3aa: CATSDRRPGAYGYTF

d_gene: NA
j_gene: TRBJ2-3
v_gene: TRBV12-3/TRBV12-4
abundance: NA
CDR3nt: TGTGCCAGCAGCGCAGACACAGATACGCAGTATTTT
CDR3aa: CASSADTDTQYF

d_gene: NA
j_gene: TRBJ2-3
v_gene: TRBV9
abundance: NA
CDR3nt: TGTGCCAGCAGCGTAGCGGGGACTAGCACAGATACGCAGTATTTT
CDR3aa: CASSVAGTSTDTQYF

d_gene: NA
j_gene: TRBJ2-5
v_gene: TRBV5-4
abundance: NA
CDR3nt: TGTGCCAGCAGCTTGATTGGGCGCGAGACCCAGTACTTC
CDR3aa: CASSLIGRETQYF

d_gene: NA
j_gene: TRBJ1-1
v_gene: TRBV5-3
abundance: medium-sized
CDR3nt: TGTGCCAGAAGCTTGGCAGAAATGAACACTGAAGCTTTCTTT
CDR3aa: CARSLAEMNTEAFF

d_gene: TRBD2
j_gene: TRBJ2-7
v_gene: TRBV7-9
abundance: NA
CDR3nt: TGTGCCAGCAGCTTTCCCCCGGGACTAGCGGTTCCTTACGAGCAGTACTTC
CDR3aa: CASSFPPGLAVPYEQYF

d_gene: NA
j_gene: TRBJ1-6
v_gene: TRBV2
abundance: NA
CDR3nt: TGTGCCAGCAGTGAAACGAGACAGTTCGTCCTCCACTTT
CDR3aa: CASSETRQFVLHF

d_gene: NA
j_gene: TRBJ1-5
v_gene: TRBV5-8
abundance: NA
CDR3nt: TGTGCCAGCAGCTTGGAACTCCAGCCCCAGCATTTT
CDR3aa: CASSLELQPQHF

d_gene: TRBD1
j_gene: TRBJ1-3
v_gene: TRBV18
abundance: NA
CDR3nt: TGTGCCAGCTCACCCGGGACAGGGATTGGGAACACCATATATTTT
CDR3aa: CASSPGTGIGNTIYF

d_gene: NA
j_gene: TRBJ1-1
v_gene: TRBV10-3
abundance: NA
CDR3nt: TGTGCCATCATGGCAGGTTTGAACACTGAAGCTTTCTTT
CDR3aa: CAIMAGLNTEAFF